The 21 T cell receptor beta chains given below trace back to one sample, sequenced in a study of cytomegalovirus exposure and HLA in healthy donors. PCR primers comprised 60 Vbeta and 13 Jbeta primers. The protocol was immunoSEQ multiplex PCR, while the TCRdb copy is restricted to in-frame clones and leaves out a portion. The sample includes about 200,000 clones, approximately 79% of them seen just once. The sample consisted of PBMCs. These receptors were obtained from a man aged 45-65 years in good health and CMV-seronegative.

The V call is TRBV6-5, the J call TRBJ2-7; 8 positions match TRBD1. J was trimmed by 5 bases and V by 5 bases; bases with no gene match: 5. CDR1 and CDR2 from the germline V gene are MNHEY and SVGAGI. The CDR3 runs 13 residues. The CDR3: CASSPGQGNEQYF. CDR3 coding DNA: TGTGCCAGCAGTCCCGGACAGGGTAACGAGCAGTACTTC.

The rearrangement links TRBV18 to TRBJ2-1; 12 bases align to TRBD2. Per the germline V gene, CDR1 is KGHSH and CDR2 is LQKENI. The J segment lost 8 bases and the V segment lost 2 bases, leaving 4 bases of the junction unmatched. CDR3 length: 15 amino acids. This CDR3 is CASSPYLAGGDEQFF. The CDR3 nucleotides are TGTGCCAGCTCACCATACCTAGCGGGGGGGGATGAGCAGTTCTTC.

This chain uses TRBV5-6 with TRBJ2-1; 12 nucleotides line up with TRBD2. V shed 4 bases and J 7 bases; nucleotides not matched to a gene: 6. Germline CDR1 SGHDT, CDR2 YYEEEE. This CDR3 region has 15 residues. This chain's CDR3 is CASSLRLAGENEQFF. CDR3 bases: TGTGCCAGCAGCCTTAGACTAGCGGGGGAAAATGAGCAGTTCTTC.

CDR3 protein: CASSGDSMSNQPQHF. Here the CDR3 DNA reads TGTGCCAGCAGTGGCGACTCCATGAGCAATCAGCCCCAGCATTTT. V is TRBV2 and J is TRBJ1-5, with D unclear. The CDR3 is 15 amino acids. Trimming took 4 bases from V and 1 from J, leaving 11 bases between them. CDR1 and CDR2 from the germline V gene are SNHLY and FYNNEI. The full variable domain, its missing parts supplied by reference TRBV2 and TRBJ1-5, is EPEVTQTPSHQVTQMGQEVILRCVPISNHLYFYWYRQILGQKVEFLVSFYNNEISEKSEIFDDQFSVERPDGSNFTLKIRSTKLEDSAMYFCASSGDSMSNQPQHFGDGTRLSIL.

This sequence joins TRBV27 and TRBJ2-6, with D possibly TRBD1 on 6 matching bases. Looked up from germline, CDR1 is MNHEY and CDR2 is SMNVEV (reference sequence). The V gene lost 5 bases and the J gene lost 2 bases, with 25 bases spanning the gap. The CDR3 is made up of 20 amino acids. The CDR3 loop is CASSPRTGRTGHTGANVLTF. In DNA, the CDR3 is TGTGCCAGCAGTCCACGAACAGGGCGGACGGGACACACTGGGGCCAACGTCCTGACTTTC.

The chain links TRBV29-1 to TRBJ1-2, with D possibly matching TRBD1 (6 bases). CDR1 and CDR2 (germline): SQVTM, ANQGSEA. Trimming removed 7 bases at V and 8 bases at J, with 11 bases between. The CDR3 extends over 10 amino acids. In DNA, the CDR3 is TGCAGCGATGGGGGCGCGGGCTACACCTTC. Protein: CSDGGAGYTF.

The chain carries TRBV27 and TRBJ1-2; 8 bases agree with TRBD1. J lost 6 bases, V lost 5 bases, and 8 bases had no gene match. The germline gives CDR1 MNHEY, CDR2 SMNVEV (reference sequence). The CDR3 totals 14 residues. CDR3 sequence reads: CASSPPGGWDGYTF. In DNA, the CDR3 is TGTGCCAGCAGTCCCCCAGGGGGCTGGGATGGCTACACCTTC.

The rearrangement links TRBV28 to TRBJ2-2, with D possibly being TRBD2 (6 bases). Germline V lookup: CDR1 MDHEN, CDR2 SYDVKM. This CDR3 has 13 residues. Trimming stripped 6 bases from V and 7 bases from J, with 12 bases between. For the CDR3, the DNA is TGTGCCAGCAGACGGGAGAGTATCGGGGAGCTGTTTTTT. It codes for CASRRESIGELFF.

This clone was observed a few times. The chain is built from TRBV30 and TRBJ1-3; D gene unclear. The CDR3 loop spans 15 amino acids. In germline, CDR1 is GTSNPN, CDR2 SVGIG (reference sequence). V lost 0 bases to trimming and J lost 0 bases, with 9 bases between them. The CDR3 DNA sequence: TGTGCCTGGAGTGTTGGAGGCTCCTCTGGAAACACCATATATTTT. Its translation is CAWSVGGSSGNTIYF. Combining the CDR3 with reference TRBV30 and TRBJ1-3 gives the whole variable domain SQTIHQWPATLVQPVGSPLSLECTVEGTSNPNLYWYRQAAGRGLQLLFYSVGIGQISSEVPQNLSASRPQDRQFILSSKKLLLSDSGFYLCAWSVGGSSGNTIYFGEGSWLTVV.

The chain links TRBV5-1 to TRBJ2-7; the D gene is possibly TRBD2 (5 bases). The V gene's germline CDR1 is SGHRS and CDR2 YFSETQ. This CDR3 contains 14 residues. Trimming removed 4 bases at V and 2 bases at J, with 13 bases between. The CDR3: CASSATSGTYEQYF. The CDR3 DNA follows: TGCGCCAGCAGCGCGACGTCCGGGACCTACGAGCAGTACTTC.

This clone occurred a few times. The V gene is TRBV28, the J gene TRBJ2-3; 9 bases align to TRBD2. The CDR3 is made up of 15 amino acids. V trimming: 7 bases; J trimming: 1 base; junction bases outside the gene matches: 6. Germline-derived CDR1 and CDR2 are MDHEN and SYDVKM. The CDR3 loop reads CASITAGGRTDTQYF. The CDR3 DNA is TGTGCCAGCATCACCGCGGGGGGGCGCACAGATACGCAGTATTTT.

The V gene is TRBV11-2, the J gene TRBJ2-2; 15 positions match TRBD2. There are 16 residues in the CDR3. V gave up 5 bases and J gave up 6 bases; unmatched junction bases: 4. The germline V gene has CDR1 SGHAT and CDR2 FQNNGV. CDR3 region: CASSQGLAGGSGELFF. CDR3 bases: TGTGCCAGCAGCCAGGGACTAGCGGGAGGTTCCGGGGAGCTGTTTTTT.

CDR3 DNA: TGTGCCAGCAGTGGCGGGACAGGGAGCAAGACCCAGTACTTC. As protein: CASSGGTGSKTQYF. The chain carries TRBV2 and TRBJ2-5; TRBD1 matches at 9 bases. The CDR3 loop spans 14 amino acids. Unmatched junction bases numbered 6, after V lost 4 bases and J lost 6 bases. Germline values: CDR1 SNHLY, CDR2 FYNNEI.

This clone occurred a few times. This sequence joins TRBV30 and TRBJ2-5; unclear D gene. This CDR3 comprises 17 residues. V lost 1 base and J 5 bases, leaving 23 bases between the germline ends. Germline V gene data show CDR1 as GTSNPN and CDR2 as SVGIG (reference sequence). The CDR3, as DNA: TGTGCCTGGAGTGCCTCGGCTCTTACTAAAACCGGCGAGACCCAGTACTTC. As protein: CAWSASALTKTGETQYF.

The CDR3 loop reads CASSRTEKINYGYTF. CDR3 in DNA: TGTGCCAGCAGCCGTACAGAGAAAATCAACTATGGCTACACCTTC. The J gene is TRBJ1-2, the V gene TRBV6-6, with D hard to call. The germline V gene has CDR1 MNHNY and CDR2 SVGAGI (reference sequence). The CDR3 has 15 amino acids. The ends were cut back, 6 bases at V and 2 bases at J, with 16 bases in the middle.

For this clone: A junction boundary mismatches the germline segment, possibly from a read error. The gene calls are TRBV28 and TRBJ1-2; 9 bases match TRBD1. Germline V gives CDR1 MDHEN, CDR2 SYDVKM. This CDR3 contains 15 residues. The CDR3 sequence is CACSSQTGGDYGYTF. The CDR3, as DNA: TGTGCCTGCAGTTCCCAGACAGGGGGAGACTATGGCTACACCTTC.

The sample holds a few counts of this clone. V is TRBV5-1 and J is TRBJ2-5; D is perhaps TRBD1 (6 bases). The germline CDR1 and CDR2 sequences are SGHRS and YFSETQ. V shed 2 bases and J shed 5 bases, with 13 bases lying between them. CDR3 length equals 14 residues. CDR3 coding DNA: TGCGCCAGCAGCTTTGGCCCCAGGGGTGAGACCCAGTACTTC. This encodes CASSFGPRGETQYF.

The V gene is TRBV27, the J gene TRBJ2-4; TRBD2 matches at 12 bases. V lost 4 bases and J lost 0; bases outside the gene matches: 7. The CDR3 has 18 amino acids. Germline values: CDR1 MNHEY, CDR2 SMNVEV (reference sequence). CDR3 sequence: CASSSTSGRPLAKNIQYF. The CDR3 region has the DNA TGTGCCAGCAGTTCTACTAGCGGGAGGCCCCTAGCCAAAAACATTCAGTACTTC.

This clone was observed a single time. A read error may produce the germline difference seen at one junction end. Additional DNA sequences in this sample encode the identical CDR3. This sequence joins TRBV14 and TRBJ1-2; D is perhaps TRBD1 (5 bases). CDR1 is SGHDN and CDR2 is FVKESK in the germline V gene. The CDR3 spans 16 residues. The CDR3 DNA reads as TGTGCTAGCAGCCAAGATTCGAGACAGTCGGCCTATGGCTACACCTTC. Its protein product is CASSQDSRQSAYGYTF.

This chain uses TRBV7-2 with TRBJ2-2, with 7 bases that match TRBD1. The CDR3 spans 14 residues. CDR1 and CDR2 from the germline V gene are SGHTA and FQGNSA. The trim removed 6 bases at V and 4 bases at J, leaving 5 bases unmatched. CDR3 in amino acids: CASRRDSSTGELFF. CDR3 coding DNA: TGTGCCAGCAGACGGGACAGCTCCACCGGGGAGCTGTTTTTT.

The chain couples TRBV20-1 to TRBJ2-1; D not resolved. The CDR3 spans 10 residues. The germline V and J ends were trimmed by 7 bases and 10 bases, with 11 bases remaining between them. The germline gives CDR1 DFQATT, CDR2 SNEGSKA (reference sequence). CDR3 bases: TGCAGTGGAGGCCGCGAAGAGCAGTTCTTC. This codes for CSGGREEQFF.